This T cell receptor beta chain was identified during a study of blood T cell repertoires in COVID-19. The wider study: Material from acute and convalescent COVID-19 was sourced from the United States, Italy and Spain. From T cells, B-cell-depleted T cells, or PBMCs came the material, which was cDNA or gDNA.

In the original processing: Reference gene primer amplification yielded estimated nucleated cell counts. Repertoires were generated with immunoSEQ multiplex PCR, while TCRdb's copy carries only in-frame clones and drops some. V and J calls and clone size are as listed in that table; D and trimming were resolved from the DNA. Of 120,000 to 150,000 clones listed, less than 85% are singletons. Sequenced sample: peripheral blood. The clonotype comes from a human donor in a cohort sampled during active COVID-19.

CDR3 protein: CASSEGVFGRGDTDTQYF. CDR3 DNA: TGCGCCAGCAGCGAGGGGGTCTTCGGCCGGGGAGACACAGATACGCAGTATTTT. V gene TRBV5-1 combines with J gene TRBJ2-3, with D tentatively TRBD1 (6 bases). The CDR3 has 18 residues. Per the germline V gene, CDR1 is SGHRS and CDR2 is YFSETQ. The V end was cut by 4 bases, the J end by 2 bases, with 23 bases between. The variable domain in full, with the rest retrieved from reference TRBV5-1 and TRBJ2-3, is KAGVTQTPRYLIKTRGQQVTLSCSPISGHRSVSWYQQTPGQGLQFLFEYFSETQRNKGNFPGRFSGRQFSNSRSEMNVSTLELGDSALYLCASSEGVFGRGDTDTQYFGPGTRLTVL.